The entry below describes one TCR beta chain. Additional DNA sequences in this sample encode the identical CDR3. CDR1 and CDR2 from the germline V gene are LNHDA and SQIVND (reference sequence). CDR3 length: 13 residues. V lost 2 bases and J lost 3; bases outside the gene matches: 1. This entry comes from a study of control samples from healthy donors and cancer patients. Generated by immunoSEQ multiplex PCR, the TCRdb table keeps only in-frame clones and is missing some. The sample includes 150,000 to 200,000 clones, approximately 96% of them seen just once. The chain combines TRBV19 with TRBJ2-7, with 7 bases lining up with TRBD1. This clonotype was sampled from a woman aged 35 to 49 in good health. Sequencing was performed on blood. DNA of the CDR3: TGTGCCAGTAGTATAAGACAGGGCTACGAGCAGTACTTC. Its translation is CASSIRQGYEQYF. Combining the CDR3 with reference TRBV19 and TRBJ2-7 gives the whole variable domain DGGITQSPKYLFRKEGQNVTLSCEQNLNHDAMYWYRQDPGQGLRLIYYSQIVNDFQKGDIAEGYSVSREKKESFPLTVTSAQKNPTAFYLCASSIRQGYEQYFGPGTRLTVT.